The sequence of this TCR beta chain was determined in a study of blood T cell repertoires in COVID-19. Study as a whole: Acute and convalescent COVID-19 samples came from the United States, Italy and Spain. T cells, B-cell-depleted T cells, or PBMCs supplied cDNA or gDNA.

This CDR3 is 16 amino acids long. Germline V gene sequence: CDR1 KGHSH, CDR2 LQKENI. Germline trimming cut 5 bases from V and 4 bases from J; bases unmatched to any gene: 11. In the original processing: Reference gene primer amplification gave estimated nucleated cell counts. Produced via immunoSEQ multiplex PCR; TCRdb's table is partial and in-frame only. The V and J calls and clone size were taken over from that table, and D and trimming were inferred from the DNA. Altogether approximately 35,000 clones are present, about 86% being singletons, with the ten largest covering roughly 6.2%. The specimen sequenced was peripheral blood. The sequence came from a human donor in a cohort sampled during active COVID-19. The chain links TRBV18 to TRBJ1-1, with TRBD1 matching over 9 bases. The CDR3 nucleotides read TGTGCCAGCTCAATATCCGGGACAGGGAGGACCACTGAAGCTTTCTTT. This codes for CASSISGTGRTTEAFF.